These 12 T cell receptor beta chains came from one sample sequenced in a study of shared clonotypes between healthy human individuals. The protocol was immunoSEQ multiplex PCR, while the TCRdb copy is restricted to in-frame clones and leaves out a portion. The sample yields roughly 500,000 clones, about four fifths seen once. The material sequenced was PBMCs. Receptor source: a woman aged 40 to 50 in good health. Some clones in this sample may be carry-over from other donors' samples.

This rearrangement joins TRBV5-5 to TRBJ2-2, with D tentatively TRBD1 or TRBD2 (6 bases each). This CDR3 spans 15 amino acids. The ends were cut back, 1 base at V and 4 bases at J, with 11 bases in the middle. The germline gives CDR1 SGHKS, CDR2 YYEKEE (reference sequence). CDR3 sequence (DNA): TGTGCCAGCAGCTTGCAGGGGAGGAGCACCGGGGAGCTGTTTTTT. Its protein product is CASSLQGRSTGELFF.

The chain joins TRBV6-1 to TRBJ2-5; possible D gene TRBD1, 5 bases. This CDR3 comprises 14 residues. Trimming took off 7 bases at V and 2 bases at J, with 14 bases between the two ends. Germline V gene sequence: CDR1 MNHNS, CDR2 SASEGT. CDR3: CASTILQGQETQYF. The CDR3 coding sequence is TGTGCCAGCACCATACTCCAGGGACAAGAGACCCAGTACTTC.

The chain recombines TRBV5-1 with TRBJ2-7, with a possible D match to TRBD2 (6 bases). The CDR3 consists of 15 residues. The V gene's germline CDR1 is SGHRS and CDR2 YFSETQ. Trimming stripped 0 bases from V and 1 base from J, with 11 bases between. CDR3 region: CASSLAFGGSYEQYF. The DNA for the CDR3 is TGCGCCAGCAGCTTGGCTTTCGGGGGATCCTACGAGCAGTACTTC.

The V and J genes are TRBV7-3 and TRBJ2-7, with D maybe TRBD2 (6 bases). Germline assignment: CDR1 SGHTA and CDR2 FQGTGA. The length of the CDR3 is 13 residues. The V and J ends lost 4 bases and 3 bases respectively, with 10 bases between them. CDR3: CASSSAGSYEQYF. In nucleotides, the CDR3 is TGTGCCAGCAGCTCCGCCGGGAGCTACGAGCAGTACTTC. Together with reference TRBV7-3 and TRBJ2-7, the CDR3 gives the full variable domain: GAGVSQTPSNKVTEKGKYVELRCDPISGHTALYWYRQSLGQGPEFLIYFQGTGAADDSGLPNDRFFAVRPEGSVSTLKIQRTERGDSAVYLCASSSAGSYEQYFGPGTRLTVT.

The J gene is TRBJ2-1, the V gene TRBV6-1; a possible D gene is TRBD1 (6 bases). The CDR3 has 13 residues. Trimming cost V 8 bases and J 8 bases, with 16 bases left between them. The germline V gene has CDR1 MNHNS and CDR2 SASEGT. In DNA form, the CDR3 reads TGTGCCAGCGGACCCCTAGGGGGACATGAGCAGTTCTTC. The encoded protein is CASGPLGGHEQFF.

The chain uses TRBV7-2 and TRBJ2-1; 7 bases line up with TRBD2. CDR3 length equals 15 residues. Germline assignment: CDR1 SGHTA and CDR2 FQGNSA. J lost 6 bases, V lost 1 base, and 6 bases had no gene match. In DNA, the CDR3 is TGTGCCAGCAGCTTAGGTGGCGGGAGTATCAATGAGCAGTTCTTC. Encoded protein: CASSLGGGSINEQFF.

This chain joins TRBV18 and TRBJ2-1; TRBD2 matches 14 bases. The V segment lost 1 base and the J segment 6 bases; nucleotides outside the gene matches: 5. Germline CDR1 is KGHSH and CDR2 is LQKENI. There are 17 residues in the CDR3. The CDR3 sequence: CASSPLGTSGSPNEQFF. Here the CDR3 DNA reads TGTGCCAGCTCACCACTTGGGACTAGCGGGAGTCCCAATGAGCAGTTCTTC. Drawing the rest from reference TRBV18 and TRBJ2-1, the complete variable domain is NAGVMQNPRHLVRRRGQEARLRCSPMKGHSHVYWYRQLPEEGLKFMVYLQKENIIDESGMPKERFSAEFPKEGPSILRIQQVVRGDSAAYFCASSPLGTSGSPNEQFFGPGTRLTVL.

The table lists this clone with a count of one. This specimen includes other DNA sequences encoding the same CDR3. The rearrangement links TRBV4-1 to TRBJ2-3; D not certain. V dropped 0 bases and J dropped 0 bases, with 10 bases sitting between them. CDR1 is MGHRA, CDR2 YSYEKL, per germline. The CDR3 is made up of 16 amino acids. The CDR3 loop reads CASSQDGRTSTDTQYF. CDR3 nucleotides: TGCGCCAGCAGCCAAGACGGGCGAACTAGCACAGATACGCAGTATTTT.

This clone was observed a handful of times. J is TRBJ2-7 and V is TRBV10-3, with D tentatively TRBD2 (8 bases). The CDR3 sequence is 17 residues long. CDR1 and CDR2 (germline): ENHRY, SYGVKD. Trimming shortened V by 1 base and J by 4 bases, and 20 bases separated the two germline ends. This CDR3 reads CAISEFGQAGGIYEQYF. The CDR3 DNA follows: TGTGCCATCAGTGAGTTCGGACAGGCGGGGGGTATATACGAGCAGTACTTC.

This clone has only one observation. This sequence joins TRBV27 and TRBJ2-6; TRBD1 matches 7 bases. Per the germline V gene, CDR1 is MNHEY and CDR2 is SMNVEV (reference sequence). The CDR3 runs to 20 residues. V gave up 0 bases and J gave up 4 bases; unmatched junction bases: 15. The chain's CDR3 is CASSLSLQGRLVPGANVLTF. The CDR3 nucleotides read TGTGCCAGCAGTTTATCGTTACAGGGGAGATTGGTACCCGGGGCCAACGTCCTGACTTTC.

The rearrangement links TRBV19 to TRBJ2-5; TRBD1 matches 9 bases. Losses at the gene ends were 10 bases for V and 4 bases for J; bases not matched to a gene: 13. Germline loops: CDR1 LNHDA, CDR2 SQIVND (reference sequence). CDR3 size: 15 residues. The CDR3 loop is CATQPGTGIRETQYF. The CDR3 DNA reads TGTGCCACTCAGCCCGGGACAGGGATAAGAGAGACCCAGTACTTC.

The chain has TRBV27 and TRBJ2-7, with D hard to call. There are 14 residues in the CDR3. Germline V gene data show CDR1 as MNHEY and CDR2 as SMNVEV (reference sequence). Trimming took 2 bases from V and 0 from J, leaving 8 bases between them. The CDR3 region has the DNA TGTGCCAGCAGTTTAGTAGGGAACTCCTACGAGCAGTACTTC. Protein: CASSLVGNSYEQYF.